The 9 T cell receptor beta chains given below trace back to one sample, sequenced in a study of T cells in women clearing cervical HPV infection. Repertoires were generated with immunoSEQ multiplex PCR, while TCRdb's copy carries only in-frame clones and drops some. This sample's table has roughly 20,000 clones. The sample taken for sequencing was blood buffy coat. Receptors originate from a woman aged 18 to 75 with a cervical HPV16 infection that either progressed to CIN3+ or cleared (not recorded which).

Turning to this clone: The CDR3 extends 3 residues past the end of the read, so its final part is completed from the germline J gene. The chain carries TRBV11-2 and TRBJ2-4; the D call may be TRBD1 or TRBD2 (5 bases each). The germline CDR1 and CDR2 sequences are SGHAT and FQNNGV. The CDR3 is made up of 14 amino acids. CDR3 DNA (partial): TGTGCCAGCAGCTTAGACTGGTCCCCGAGGGGT. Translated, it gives CASSLDWSPRG. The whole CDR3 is CASSLDWSPRGQYF.

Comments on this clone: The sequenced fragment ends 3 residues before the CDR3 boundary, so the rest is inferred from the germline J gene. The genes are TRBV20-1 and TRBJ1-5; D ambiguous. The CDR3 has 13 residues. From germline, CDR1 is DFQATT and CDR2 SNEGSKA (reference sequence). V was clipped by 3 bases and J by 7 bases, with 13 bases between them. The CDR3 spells CSASSGVGQPQHF. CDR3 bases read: TGCAGTGCTAGTTCCGGGGTGGGACAGCCC.

The CDR3 DNA, read in part, is TGCAGTGCTTCTGGACAGGGACGTTCCGGGGCCAACGTC. Translated, it gives CSASGQGRSGANV. The complete CDR3 protein is CSASGQGRSGANVLTF. This chain uses TRBV20-1 with TRBJ2-6; 8 bases are shared with TRBD1. The CDR3 goes on 3 residues after the read ends, and that part is filled in from the germline J gene. CDR1 and CDR2 (germline): DFQATT, SNEGSKA (reference sequence). V dropped 5 bases and J dropped 4; count of bases not matched to a gene: 10. This CDR3 has 16 residues.

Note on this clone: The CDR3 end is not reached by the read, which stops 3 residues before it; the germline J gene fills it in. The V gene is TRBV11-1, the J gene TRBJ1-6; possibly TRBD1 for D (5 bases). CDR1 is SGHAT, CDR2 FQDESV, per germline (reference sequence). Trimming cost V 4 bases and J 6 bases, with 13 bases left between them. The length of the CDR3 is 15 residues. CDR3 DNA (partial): TGTGCCAGCAGCTCCGTAGGAGGGGCTAATTCACCC. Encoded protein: CASSSVGGANSP. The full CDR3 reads CASSSVGGANSPLHF.

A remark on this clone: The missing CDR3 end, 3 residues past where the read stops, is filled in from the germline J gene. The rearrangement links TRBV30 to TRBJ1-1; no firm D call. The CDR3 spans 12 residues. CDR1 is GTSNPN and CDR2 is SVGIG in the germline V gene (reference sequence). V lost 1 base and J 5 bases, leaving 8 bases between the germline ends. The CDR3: CAWSGAGTEAFF. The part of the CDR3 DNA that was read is TGTGCCTGGAGTGGCGCGGGAACTGAA.

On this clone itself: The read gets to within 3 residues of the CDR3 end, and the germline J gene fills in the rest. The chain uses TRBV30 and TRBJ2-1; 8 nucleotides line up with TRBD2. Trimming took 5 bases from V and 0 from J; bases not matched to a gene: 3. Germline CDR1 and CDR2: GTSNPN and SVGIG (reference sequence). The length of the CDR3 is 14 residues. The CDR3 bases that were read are TGTGCCTGGTCGGGGGGGCGCTCCTACAATGAG. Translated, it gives CAWSGGRSYNE. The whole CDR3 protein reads CAWSGGRSYNEQFF.

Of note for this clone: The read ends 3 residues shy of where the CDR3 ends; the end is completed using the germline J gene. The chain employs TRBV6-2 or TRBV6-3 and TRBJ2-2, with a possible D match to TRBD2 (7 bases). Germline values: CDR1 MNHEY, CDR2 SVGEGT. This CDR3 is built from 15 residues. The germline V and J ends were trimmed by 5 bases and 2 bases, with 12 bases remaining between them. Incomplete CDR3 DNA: TGTGCCAGCAGTCCCCCGGGGGGCAACACCGGGGAG. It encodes CASSPPGGNTGE. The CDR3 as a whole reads CASSPPGGNTGELFF.

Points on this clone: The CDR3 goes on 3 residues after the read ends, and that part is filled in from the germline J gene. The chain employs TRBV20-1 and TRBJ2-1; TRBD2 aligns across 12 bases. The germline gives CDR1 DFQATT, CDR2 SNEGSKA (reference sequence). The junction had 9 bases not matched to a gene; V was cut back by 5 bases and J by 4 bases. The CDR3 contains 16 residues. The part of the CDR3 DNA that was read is TGCAGTGCTGGAGGTACTAGCGGGGGGAAATACAATGAG. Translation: CSAGGTSGGKYNE. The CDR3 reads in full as CSAGGTSGGKYNEQFF.

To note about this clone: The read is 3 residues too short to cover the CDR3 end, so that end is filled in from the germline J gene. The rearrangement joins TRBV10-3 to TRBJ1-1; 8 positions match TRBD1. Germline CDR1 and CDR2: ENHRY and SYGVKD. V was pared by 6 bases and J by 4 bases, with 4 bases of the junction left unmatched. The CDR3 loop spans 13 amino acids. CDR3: CAISGTGTTEAFF. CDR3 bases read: TGTGCCATCAGCGGGACAGGTACCACTGAA.